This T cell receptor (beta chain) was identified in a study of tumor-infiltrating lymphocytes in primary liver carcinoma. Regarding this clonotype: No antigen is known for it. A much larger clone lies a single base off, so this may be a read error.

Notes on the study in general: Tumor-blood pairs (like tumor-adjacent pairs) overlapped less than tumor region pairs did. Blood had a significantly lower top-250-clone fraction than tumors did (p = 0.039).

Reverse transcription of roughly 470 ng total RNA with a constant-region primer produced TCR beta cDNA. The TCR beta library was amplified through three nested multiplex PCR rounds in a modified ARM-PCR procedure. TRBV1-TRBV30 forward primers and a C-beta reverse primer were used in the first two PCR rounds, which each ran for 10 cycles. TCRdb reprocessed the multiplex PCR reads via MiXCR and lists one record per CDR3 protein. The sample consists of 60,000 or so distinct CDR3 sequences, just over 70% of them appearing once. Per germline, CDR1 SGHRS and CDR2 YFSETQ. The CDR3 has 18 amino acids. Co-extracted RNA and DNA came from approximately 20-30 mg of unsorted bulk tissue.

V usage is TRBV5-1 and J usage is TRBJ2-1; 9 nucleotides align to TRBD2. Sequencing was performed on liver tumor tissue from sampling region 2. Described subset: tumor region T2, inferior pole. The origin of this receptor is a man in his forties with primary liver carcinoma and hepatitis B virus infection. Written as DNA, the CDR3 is TGCACCAGCAGCTTGTTAGACACAAGCGGGAGGACGCCTTCCGAGCAGTTCTTC. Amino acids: CTSSLLDTSGRTPSEQFF.